This record covers a single T cell receptor beta chain. The antigen remains unidentified. The authors ran a second PCR of 7 to 11 cycles using a sample-barcoded 5' primer and a J-beta primer mix. TCRdb used MiXCR to reprocess the 5' RACE reads, holding one entry per CDR3 protein. The sample lists roughly 800,000 distinct CDR3 sequences; 20% to 25% were seen once. Each sample yielded at least 6 million isolated PBMCs. This sample was included in a study of blood T cells in healthy people across ages. Whole-study results and caveats: There was a strong correlation between TCR beta diversity and naive T cell percentage.

The length of the CDR3 is 14 residues. The ends were cut back, 0 bases at V and 1 base at J, with 9 bases in the middle. The germline CDR1 and CDR2 sequences are GTSNPN and SVGIG (reference sequence). The sample was also linked to a second study, of T cells of mothers and their children.

The chain couples TRBV30 to TRBJ2-5, with D tentatively TRBD2 (5 bases). The TCR sequence derives from a boy aged 5-17 years in good health. The sequenced sample consisted of blood. The chain's CDR3 is CAWSVRGPQETQYF. CDR3 nucleotides: TGTGCCTGGAGTGTACGAGGGCCCCAAGAGACCCAGTACTTC.